Each of the 9 T cell receptor beta chains below was sequenced from the same sample in a study of graft-versus-host responses after intestinal transplantation. Profiled with immunoSEQ multiplex PCR; TCRdb holds only in-frame clones, not every one. The table has 15,000 to 20,000 clones, around 90% seen once. Specimen: PBMCs, collected less than 400 days after transplant. These receptors all stem from a human patient who received an intestinal transplant, so some T cells may come from the graft donor.

The J gene is TRBJ2-5, the V gene TRBV28; no clear D. The germline V and J ends were trimmed by 4 bases and 0 bases, with 12 bases remaining between them. Germline V gene sequence: CDR1 MDHEN, CDR2 SYDVKM. The CDR3 has 15 amino acids. Here the CDR3 reads CASSSPAGYQETQYF. In DNA form, the CDR3 reads TGTGCCAGCAGTTCCCCGGCCGGTTACCAAGAGACCCAGTACTTC.

This clone was found once. The DNA of the CDR3 is TGTGCCAGCAGTGGAGAAGGCCTAGCCAAAAACATTCAGTACTTC. Its protein is CASSGEGLAKNIQYF. The J gene is TRBJ2-4, the V gene TRBV6-1; D gene ambiguous. This CDR3 has 15 residues. The germline V gene has CDR1 MNHNS and CDR2 SASEGT. The germline V and J ends were trimmed by 4 bases and 0 bases, with 10 bases remaining between them.

This chain links TRBV6-1 with TRBJ2-3; 10 positions agree with TRBD1. V lost 0 bases and J lost 4; bases outside the gene matches: 1. CDR1 is MNHNS, CDR2 SASEGT, per germline. This CDR3 comprises 15 residues. The CDR3 nucleotides are TGTGCCAGCAGTGAAGCGACAGGGGGCGCAGATACGCAGTATTTT. Its protein is CASSEATGGADTQYF.

The chain combines TRBV18 with TRBJ2-3, with D maybe TRBD2 (6 bases). This CDR3 spans 16 amino acids. Trimming cost V 1 base and J 0 bases, with 11 bases left between them. Germline V gene data show CDR1 as KGHSH and CDR2 as LQKENI. The CDR3 loop is CASSPRTSGSTDTQYF. Written as DNA, the CDR3 is TGTGCCAGCTCACCACGCACAAGCGGGAGCACAGATACGCAGTATTTT.

The CDR3, as DNA: TGTGCCAGCAGTGGACTAGGCACAGATACGCAGTATTTT. Its translation: CASSGLGTDTQYF. The gene calls are TRBV25-1 and TRBJ2-3; TRBD2 is a possible D gene (6 bases). Trimming took 4 bases from V and 1 from J, leaving 6 bases between them. The germline V gene has CDR1 MGHDK and CDR2 SYGVNS. The CDR3 covers 13 residues.

The chain uses TRBV28 and TRBJ2-5; TRBD1 might be the D (6 bases). The ends were cut back, 1 base at V and 4 bases at J, with 28 bases in the middle. The CDR3 loop spans 20 amino acids. Germline V lookup: CDR1 MDHEN, CDR2 SYDVKM. DNA for the CDR3: TGTGCCAGCAGTTTATACTCTGGAACGGGGAGTCAGGGGTTGCCAGAGACCCAGTACTTC. It codes for CASSLYSGTGSQGLPETQYF.

The rearrangement uses TRBV6-5 and TRBJ2-7; 7 nucleotides align to TRBD2. CDR1 is MNHEY and CDR2 is SVGAGI in the germline V gene. The CDR3 spans 14 residues. Unmatched junction bases numbered 5, after V lost 6 bases and J lost 0 bases. The CDR3 region is CASSSSGSSYEQYF. In DNA form, the CDR3 reads TGTGCCAGCAGCTCTAGCGGCAGCTCCTACGAGCAGTACTTC.

The V call is TRBV5-5, the J call TRBJ1-5; perhaps TRBD1 as D (5 bases). The CDR3 is 18 residues long. V lost 0 bases and J lost 0, with 16 bases in between. CDR1 SGHKS and CDR2 YYEKEE come from the germline V gene (reference sequence). The CDR3 loop is CASSLVSGESYSNQPQHF. DNA of the CDR3: TGTGCCAGCAGCTTGGTCTCGGGGGAGAGCTATAGCAATCAGCCCCAGCATTTT. The full variable domain, its missing parts supplied by reference TRBV5-5 and TRBJ1-5, is DAGVTQSPTHLIKTRGQQVTLRCSPISGHKSVSWYQQVLGQGPQFIFQYYEKEERGRGNFPDRFSARQFPNYSSELNVNALLLGDSALYLCASSLVSGESYSNQPQHFGDGTRLSIL.

The chain employs TRBV6-4 and TRBJ1-6; D is ambiguous. V lost 1 base and J 7 bases, leaving 20 bases between the germline ends. Germline V gives CDR1 MRHNA, CDR2 SNTAGT. The CDR3 consists of 18 residues. CDR3 nucleotides: TGTGCCAGCAGTGACTTCATACTGAGGGCGATGCAAAATTCACCCCTCCACTTT. The encoded protein is CASSDFILRAMQNSPLHF.